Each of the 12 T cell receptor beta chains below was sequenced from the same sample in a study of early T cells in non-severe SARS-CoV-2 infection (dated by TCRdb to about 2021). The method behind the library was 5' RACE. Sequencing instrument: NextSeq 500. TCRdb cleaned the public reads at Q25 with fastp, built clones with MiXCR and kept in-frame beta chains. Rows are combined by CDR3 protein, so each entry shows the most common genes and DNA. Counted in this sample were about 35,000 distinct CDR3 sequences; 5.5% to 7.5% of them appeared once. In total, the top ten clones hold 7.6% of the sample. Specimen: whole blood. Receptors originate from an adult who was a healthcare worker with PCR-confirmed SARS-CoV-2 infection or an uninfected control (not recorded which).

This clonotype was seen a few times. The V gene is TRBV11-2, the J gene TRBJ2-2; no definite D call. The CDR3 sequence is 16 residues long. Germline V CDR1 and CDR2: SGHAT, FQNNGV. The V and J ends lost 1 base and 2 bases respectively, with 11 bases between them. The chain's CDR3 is CASSLGVYFNTGELFF. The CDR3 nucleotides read TGTGCCAGCAGCTTAGGAGTCTACTTTAACACCGGGGAGCTGTTTTTT.

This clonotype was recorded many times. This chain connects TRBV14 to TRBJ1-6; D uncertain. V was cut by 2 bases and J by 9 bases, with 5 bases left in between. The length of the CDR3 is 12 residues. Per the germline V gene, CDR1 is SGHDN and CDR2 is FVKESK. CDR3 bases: TGTGCCAGCAGCCAAATGGGTTCACCCCTCCACTTT. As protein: CASSQMGSPLHF.

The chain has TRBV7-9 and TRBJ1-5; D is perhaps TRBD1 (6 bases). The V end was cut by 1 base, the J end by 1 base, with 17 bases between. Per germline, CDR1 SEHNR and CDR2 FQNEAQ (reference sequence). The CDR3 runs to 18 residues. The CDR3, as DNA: TGTGCCAGCAGCTTAGATGTACAGGGCCGGGGAAGCAATCAGCCCCAGCATTTT. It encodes CASSLDVQGRGSNQPQHF.

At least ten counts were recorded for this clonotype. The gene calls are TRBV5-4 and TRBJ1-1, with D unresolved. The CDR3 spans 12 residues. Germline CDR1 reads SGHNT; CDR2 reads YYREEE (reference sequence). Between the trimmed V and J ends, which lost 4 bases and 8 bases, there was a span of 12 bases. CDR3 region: CASSLPGGEAFF. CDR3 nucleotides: TGTGCCAGCAGCCTGCCCGGTGGGGAAGCTTTCTTT. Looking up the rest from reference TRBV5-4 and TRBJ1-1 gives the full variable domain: ETGVTQSPTHLIKTRGQQVTLRCSSQSGHNTVSWYQQALGQGPQFIFQYYREEENGRGNFPPRFSGLQFPNYSSELNVNALELDDSALYLCASSLPGGEAFFGQGTRLTVV.

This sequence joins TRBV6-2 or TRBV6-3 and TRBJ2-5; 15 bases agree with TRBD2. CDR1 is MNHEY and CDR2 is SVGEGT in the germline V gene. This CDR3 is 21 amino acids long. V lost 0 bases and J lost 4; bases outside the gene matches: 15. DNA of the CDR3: TGTGCCAGCAGTTACTCGAAAACCGGACTAGCGGGGGGGCATTTAAGAGAGACCCAGTACTTC. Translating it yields CASSYSKTGLAGGHLRETQYF.

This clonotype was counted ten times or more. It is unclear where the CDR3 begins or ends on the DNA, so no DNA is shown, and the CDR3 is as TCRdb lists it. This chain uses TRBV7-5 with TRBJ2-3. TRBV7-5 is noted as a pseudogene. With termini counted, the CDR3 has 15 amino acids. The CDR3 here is CISVSEADCTDTQYF.

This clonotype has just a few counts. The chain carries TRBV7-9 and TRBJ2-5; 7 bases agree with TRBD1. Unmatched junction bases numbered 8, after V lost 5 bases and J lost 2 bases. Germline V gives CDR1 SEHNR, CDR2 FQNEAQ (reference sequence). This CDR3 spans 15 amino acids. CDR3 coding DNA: TGTGCCAGCAGCCTGACGGGGACAGTACAAGAGACCCAGTACTTC. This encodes CASSLTGTVQETQYF. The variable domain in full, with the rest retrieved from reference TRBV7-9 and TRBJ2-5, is DTGVSQNPRHKITKRGQNVTFRCDPISEHNRLYWYRQTLGQGPEFLTYFQNEAQLEKSRLLSDRFSAERPKGSFSTLEIQRTEQGDSAMYLCASSLTGTVQETQYFGPGTRLLVL.

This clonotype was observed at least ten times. The CDR3 DNA follows: TGTGCCAGCTCACCATTAGGGACCATAACCTCGAGCACAGATACGCAGTATTTT. Translating gives CASSPLGTITSSTDTQYF. V usage is TRBV18 and J usage is TRBJ2-3; D assignment may be TRBD1 or TRBD2 (5 bases each). With 2 bases removed from V and 0 bases from J, the gap between germline ends came to 18 bases. CDR1 is KGHSH and CDR2 is LQKENI in the germline V gene. CDR3 length: 18 amino acids.

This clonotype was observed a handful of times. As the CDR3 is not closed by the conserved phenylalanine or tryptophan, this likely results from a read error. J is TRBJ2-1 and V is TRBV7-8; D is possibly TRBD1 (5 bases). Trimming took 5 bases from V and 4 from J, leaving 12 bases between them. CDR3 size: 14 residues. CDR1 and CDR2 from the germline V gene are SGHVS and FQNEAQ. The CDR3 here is CASSNSRVYNEQFS. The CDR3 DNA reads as TGTGCCAGCAGCAATAGCAGGGTATACAATGAGCAGTTCTCC.

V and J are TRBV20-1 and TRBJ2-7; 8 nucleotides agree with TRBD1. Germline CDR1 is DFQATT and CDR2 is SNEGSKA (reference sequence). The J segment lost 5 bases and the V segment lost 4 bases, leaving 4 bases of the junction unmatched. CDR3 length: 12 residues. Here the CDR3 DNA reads TGCAGTGCTAATGTACAGGGGGACGAGCAGTACTTC. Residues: CSANVQGDEQYF.

The CDR3, as DNA: TGTGCCAGCAGCCAAGGACTAGCTTACATTCAGTACTTC. This gives the protein CASSQGLAYIQYF. The rearrangement uses TRBV3-1 and TRBJ2-4; 7 nucleotides agree with TRBD2. V was clipped by 1 base and J by 8 bases; unmatched bases: 2. This CDR3 has 13 residues. CDR1 and CDR2 (germline): LGHDT, YNNKEL (reference sequence).

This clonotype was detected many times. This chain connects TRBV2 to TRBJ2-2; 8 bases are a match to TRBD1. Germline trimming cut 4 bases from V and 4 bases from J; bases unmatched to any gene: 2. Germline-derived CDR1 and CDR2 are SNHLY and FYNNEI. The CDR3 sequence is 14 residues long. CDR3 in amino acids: CASSGGQGTGELFF. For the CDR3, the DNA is TGTGCCAGCAGTGGAGGACAGGGCACCGGGGAGCTGTTTTTT. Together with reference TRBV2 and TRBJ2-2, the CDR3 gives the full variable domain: EPEVTQTPSHQVTQMGQEVILRCVPISNHLYFYWYRQILGQKVEFLVSFYNNEISEKSEIFDDQFSVERPDGSNFTLKIRSTKLEDSAMYFCASSGGQGTGELFFGEGSRLTVL.